This T cell receptor (beta chain) was recovered during a study of Graves' ophthalmopathy and Graves' hyperthyroidism. Amplification of TCR beta CDR3 regions used RNA transcripts. Second-round multiplex PCR came after first-round RT-PCR with HTBI primers. TCRdb called the multiplex PCR reads again in MiXCR, with one record for every CDR3 protein. The table lists around 1,000,000 distinct CDR3 sequences, approximately 35% of them singletons. The CDR3 has 14 residues. Germline V gives CDR1 MNHEY, CDR2 SVGAGI. V shed 2 bases and J shed 1 base, with 8 bases lying between them. This TCR derives from an adult man with Graves' hyperthyroidism. The sequenced material came from peripheral blood or thyroid tissue (not recorded which). The rearrangement joins TRBV6-5 to TRBJ1-1; D unresolved. CDR3 DNA sequence: TGTGCCAGCAGTTACGAGGGTACGAACACTGAAGCTTTCTTT. Residues: CASSYEGTNTEAFF.